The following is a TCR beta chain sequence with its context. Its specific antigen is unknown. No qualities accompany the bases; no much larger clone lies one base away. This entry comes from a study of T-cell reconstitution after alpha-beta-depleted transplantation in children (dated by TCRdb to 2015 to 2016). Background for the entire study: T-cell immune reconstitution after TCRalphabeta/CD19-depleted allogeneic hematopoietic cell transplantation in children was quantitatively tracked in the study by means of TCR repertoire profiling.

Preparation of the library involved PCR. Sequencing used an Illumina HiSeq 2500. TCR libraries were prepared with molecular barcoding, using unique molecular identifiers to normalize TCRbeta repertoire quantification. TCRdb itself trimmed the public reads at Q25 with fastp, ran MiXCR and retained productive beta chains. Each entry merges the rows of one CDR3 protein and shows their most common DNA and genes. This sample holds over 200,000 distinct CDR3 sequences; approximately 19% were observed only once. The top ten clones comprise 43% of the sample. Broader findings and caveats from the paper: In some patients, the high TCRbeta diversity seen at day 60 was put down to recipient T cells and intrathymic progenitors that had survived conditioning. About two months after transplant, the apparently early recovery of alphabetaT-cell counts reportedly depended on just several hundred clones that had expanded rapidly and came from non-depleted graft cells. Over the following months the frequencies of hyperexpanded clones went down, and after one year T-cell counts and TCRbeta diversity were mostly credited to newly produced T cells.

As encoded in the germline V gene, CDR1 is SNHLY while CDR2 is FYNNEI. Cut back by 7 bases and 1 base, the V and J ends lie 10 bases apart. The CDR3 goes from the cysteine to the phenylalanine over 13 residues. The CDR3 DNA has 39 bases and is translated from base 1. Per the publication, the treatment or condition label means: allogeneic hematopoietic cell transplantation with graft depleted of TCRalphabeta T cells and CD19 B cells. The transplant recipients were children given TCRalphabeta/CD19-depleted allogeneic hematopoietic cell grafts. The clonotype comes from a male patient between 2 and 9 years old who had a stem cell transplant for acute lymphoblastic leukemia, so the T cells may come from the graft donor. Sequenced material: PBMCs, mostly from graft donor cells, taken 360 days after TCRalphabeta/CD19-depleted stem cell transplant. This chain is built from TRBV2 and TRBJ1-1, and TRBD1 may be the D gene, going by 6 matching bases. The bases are TGTGCCAGCATTTGGGACACGAACACTGAAGCTTTCTTT. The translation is CASIWDTNTEAFF.